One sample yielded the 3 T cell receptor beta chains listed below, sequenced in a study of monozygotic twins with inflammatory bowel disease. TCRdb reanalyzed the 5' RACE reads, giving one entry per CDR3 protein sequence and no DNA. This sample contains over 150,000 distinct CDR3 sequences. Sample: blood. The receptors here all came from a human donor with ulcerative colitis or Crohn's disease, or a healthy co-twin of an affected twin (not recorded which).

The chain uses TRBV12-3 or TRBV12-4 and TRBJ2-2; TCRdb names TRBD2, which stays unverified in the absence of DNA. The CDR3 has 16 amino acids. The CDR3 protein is CASSFWASKDTGELFF.

CDR3 in amino acids: CATSRSITGSPQHF. The V and J genes are TRBV15 and TRBJ1-5; the TRBD1 assignment by TCRdb is unverifiable without DNA. Germline CDR1 LNHNV, CDR2 YYDKDF (reference sequence). The CDR3 loop spans 14 amino acids.

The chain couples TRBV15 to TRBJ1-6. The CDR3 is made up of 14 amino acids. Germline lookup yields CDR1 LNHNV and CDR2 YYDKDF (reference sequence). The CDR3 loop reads CATSRGEPHSPLHF.